One and the same sample provided the 10 T cell receptor beta chains below, sequenced in a study of blood T cell repertoires in COVID-19. Method: immunoSEQ multiplex PCR; TCRdb's copy keeps in-frame clones and lacks some. The sample shows 200,000 or so clones, 79% of them seen only once. Source material: peripheral blood. Receptor source: a man in his fifties or sixties with active or convalescent COVID-19.

The CDR3 reads CASSSRKVGQGSYEQYF. The CDR3 DNA sequence: TGTGCCAGTAGTAGCCGGAAGGTGGGACAGGGATCCTACGAGCAGTACTTC. This chain connects TRBV19 to TRBJ2-7; 9 nucleotides match TRBD1. Germline V gene lookup returns CDR1 LNHDA and CDR2 SQIVND (reference sequence). This CDR3 region has 17 residues. The ends lost 4 bases at V and 1 base at J; junction bases unmatched: 11.

The gene calls are TRBV19 and TRBJ2-1; D unresolved. Germline V gives CDR1 LNHDA, CDR2 SQIVND (reference sequence). Trimming stripped 2 bases from V and 0 bases from J, with 14 bases between. The length of the CDR3 is 17 residues. This chain's CDR3 is CASSINPRRASYNEQFF. Written as DNA, the CDR3 is TGTGCCAGTAGTATAAATCCTAGGAGAGCCTCCTACAATGAGCAGTTCTTC. The whole variable domain, remainder taken from reference TRBV19 and TRBJ2-1, is DGGITQSPKYLFRKEGQNVTLSCEQNLNHDAMYWYRQDPGQGLRLIYYSQIVNDFQKGDIAEGYSVSREKKESFPLTVTSAQKNPTAFYLCASSINPRRASYNEQFFGPGTRLTVL.

This clone was seen once. This chain connects TRBV19 to TRBJ1-1, with D tentatively TRBD1 (5 bases). V was clipped by 6 bases and J by 1 base, with 12 bases between them. The germline CDR1 and CDR2 sequences are LNHDA and SQIVND (reference sequence). This CDR3 is 14 amino acids long. CDR3 bases: TGTGCCAGTAGACCGTCGGGGGGGAACACTGAAGCTTTCTTT. Translating gives CASRPSGGNTEAFF.

The chain combines TRBV4-1 with TRBJ2-7; tentatively, D is TRBD2 (7 bases). V lost 4 bases and J lost 3, with 10 bases in between. Per germline, CDR1 MGHRA and CDR2 YSYEKL. The CDR3 totals 13 residues. In DNA form, the CDR3 reads TGCGCCAGCAGCCCGAGGGGGGGCTACGAGCAGTACTTC. Amino acid sequence: CASSPRGGYEQYF.

The chain combines TRBV7-9 with TRBJ2-1; 14 bases are shared with TRBD2. The germline V gene has CDR1 SEHNR and CDR2 FQNEAQ (reference sequence). CDR3 length: 18 residues. The ends lost 4 bases at V and 8 bases at J; junction bases unmatched: 13. The CDR3 region is CASSSQNPGTSGSDEQFF. The CDR3 coding sequence is TGTGCCAGCAGCTCCCAAAACCCCGGGACTAGCGGGAGCGATGAGCAGTTCTTC.

This clone has just a few counts. V is TRBV7-2 and J is TRBJ2-5, with 11 nucleotides matching TRBD2. V lost 4 bases and J lost 5; bases outside the gene matches: 6. There are 15 residues in the CDR3. From germline, CDR1 is SGHTA and CDR2 FQGNSA. CDR3 nucleotide sequence: TGTGCCAGCAGCTACCTAGCGGGAGGATGGGAGACCCAGTACTTC. This translates into CASSYLAGGWETQYF.

The J gene is TRBJ1-1, the V gene TRBV5-6; unclear D gene. The CDR3 covers 14 residues. From germline, CDR1 is SGHDT and CDR2 YYEEEE. With 1 base removed from V and 2 bases from J, the gap between germline ends came to 9 bases. The DNA for the CDR3 is TGTGCCAGCAGCTTGAAGAACATTAACACTGAAGCTTTCTTT. Its translation: CASSLKNINTEAFF.

V is TRBV28 and J is TRBJ2-7; D uncertain. This CDR3 comprises 15 residues. Germline CDR1 and CDR2: MDHEN and SYDVKM. V lost 2 bases and J lost 5, with 16 bases in between. CDR3 in DNA: TGTGCCAGCAGTTTAGTTTGGGCCACAACGGACGAGCAGTACTTC. It yields the protein CASSLVWATTDEQYF.

The gene calls are TRBV7-8 and TRBJ2-2, with D perhaps matching TRBD2 (6 bases). The CDR3 contains 13 residues. Between the trimmed V and J ends, which lost 4 bases and 8 bases, there was a span of 11 bases. Germline assignment: CDR1 SGHVS and CDR2 FQNEAQ. CDR3 sequence (DNA): TGTGCCAGCAGCTCCCGGGGGTCAGGGGAGCTGTTTTTT. Translation: CASSSRGSGELFF.

The chain carries TRBV5-4 and TRBJ2-1, with 13 bases that match TRBD2. The germline V gene encodes CDR1 SGHNT and CDR2 YYREEE (reference sequence). The trim removed 0 bases at V and 12 bases at J, leaving 9 bases unmatched. CDR3 length equals 16 residues. CDR3 loop: CASSLGLAGGPGRQFF. Written as DNA, the CDR3 is TGTGCCAGCAGCTTGGGACTAGCGGGAGGACCGGGGCGGCAGTTCTTC.